These 17 T cell receptor beta chains share one sample of origin, sequenced in a study of identical twins. TCRdb recomputed calls from the 5' RACE reads with MiXCR, one row per CDR3 protein. The sample contains fewer than 650,000 distinct CDR3 sequences, less than 9% of which appear only once. The sample was also linked to a second study, of yellow fever vaccine responses in identical twins.

The material sequenced was PBMCs. These receptors were collected from a woman younger than 35 in good health.

This clonotype occurred many times. The V and J genes are TRBV28 and TRBJ2-3; 7 bases are shared with TRBD2. The germline V gene has CDR1 MDHEN and CDR2 SYDVKM. The CDR3 has 13 amino acids. V was pared by 5 bases and J by 15 bases, with 14 bases of the junction left unmatched. CDR3 bases: TGTGCCAGCAGTCCCCCCGGACTAGGGGTTGCTTATTTT. Translated: CASSPPGLGVAYF. Full variable domain (missing parts from reference TRBV28 and TRBJ2-3): DVKVTQSSRYLVKRTGEKVFLECVQDMDHENMFWYRQDPGLGLRLIYFSYDVKMKEKGDIPEGYSVSREKKERFSLILESASTNQTSMYLCASSPPGLGVAYFGPGTRLTVL.

This clonotype showed up just a few times. The CDR3 here is CASSTGQINEKLFF. CDR3 DNA sequence: TGTGCCAGCAGCACGGGACAGATTAATGAAAAACTGTTTTTT. The gene calls are TRBV6-1 and TRBJ1-4; TRBD1 matches 7 bases. The CDR3 is made up of 14 amino acids. In germline, CDR1 is MNHNS, CDR2 SASEGT. V lost 6 bases to trimming and J lost 4 bases; unmatched junction nucleotides: 5.

This clonotype was observed at least ten times. The rearrangement links TRBV5-1 to TRBJ1-1; D may be TRBD1 (5 bases). From germline, CDR1 is SGHRS and CDR2 YFSETQ. The V end lost 5 bases, the J end lost 4 bases, and 18 bases lay between the germline ends. The length of the CDR3 is 15 residues. The CDR3 coding sequence is TGCGCCAGCAGTAAAGAGAGGGGACCGATCACTGAAGCTTTCTTT. Protein sequence: CASSKERGPITEAFF.

This chain connects TRBV6-1 to TRBJ2-5; 8 bases line up with TRBD1. Trimming removed 7 bases from V and 2 bases from J; junction bases left unmatched: 9. The CDR3 has 15 residues. Germline V gene data show CDR1 as MNHNS and CDR2 as SASEGT. The CDR3 reads CASNRQGTIQETQYF. In nucleotides, the CDR3 is TGTGCCAGCAATAGACAGGGGACAATACAAGAGACCCAGTACTTC.

The table lists this clonotype with many counts. The chain employs TRBV12-3 or TRBV12-4 and TRBJ1-2; D is unclear. V lost 2 bases and J 8 bases, leaving 15 bases between the germline ends. CDR3 length: 14 amino acids. DNA of the CDR3: TGTGCCAGCAGTTTACAGCGCGACGGATACGGCTACACCTTC. It translates to CASSLQRDGYGYTF.

This clonotype showed up just a few times. The chain has TRBV5-1 and TRBJ1-1, with unresolved D. CDR1 is SGHRS, CDR2 YFSETQ, per germline. The CDR3 sequence is 15 residues long. With 4 bases removed from V and 3 bases from J, the gap between germline ends came to 16 bases. The CDR3 DNA is TGCGCCAGCAGCCCCGCAGCGGGCGCTTACACTGAAGCTTTCTTT. Encoded protein: CASSPAAGAYTEAFF.

This clonotype was counted a few times. The chain uses TRBV3-1 and TRBJ2-5; D call uncertain. V was clipped by 3 bases and J by 5 bases, with 13 bases between them. There are 14 residues in the CDR3. From germline, CDR1 is LGHDT and CDR2 YNNKEL (reference sequence). The CDR3 is CASSQGRVAETQYF. Written as DNA, the CDR3 is TGTGCCAGCAGCCAGGGTAGAGTCGCGGAGACCCAGTACTTC.

The genes are TRBV12-3 or TRBV12-4 and TRBJ2-5; D is unclear. CDR3 size: 13 residues. Between the trimmed V and J ends, which lost 0 bases and 5 bases, there was a span of 7 bases. CDR3 loop: CASSLAGIETQYF. The CDR3 nucleotides read TGTGCCAGCAGTTTAGCTGGGATTGAGACCCAGTACTTC.

The CDR3 sequence is CASSLALSNTEAFF. The CDR3, as DNA: TGTGCCAGCAGCTTGGCCCTGTCGAACACTGAAGCTTTCTTT. The rearrangement joins TRBV5-5 to TRBJ1-1; D gene uncertain. CDR1 is SGHKS, CDR2 YYEKEE, per germline (reference sequence). V was pared by 0 bases and J by 1 base, with 7 bases between. The CDR3 sequence is 14 residues long.

In this sample, this clonotype turned up many times. The chain has TRBV28 and TRBJ2-5, with 9 positions matching TRBD2. The germline CDR1 and CDR2 sequences are MDHEN and SYDVKM. This CDR3 is built from 16 residues. The V gene end was trimmed by 3 bases and the J gene end by 3 bases; junction bases not matched to a gene: 8. The CDR3 sequence is CASSFPAGGREETQYF. The DNA of the CDR3 is TGTGCCAGCAGTTTTCCTGCGGGGGGGCGGGAAGAGACCCAGTACTTC.

In its sample, this clonotype was seen a few times. The J gene is TRBJ2-7, the V gene TRBV21-1; TRBD1, the table's D call, lacks a check against the DNA. TRBV21-1 is a pseudogene segment. The CDR3 has 15 residues. CDR3 residues: CASSKIQGVEREQYF. CDR3 DNA sequence: TGTGCCAGCAGCAAAATCCAGGGTGTGGAACGCGAGCAGTACTTC.

This clonotype was seen a few times. This sequence joins TRBV5-6 and TRBJ1-6; 8 bases map to TRBD1. The CDR3 consists of 16 residues. Germline V gives CDR1 SGHDT, CDR2 YYEEEE. After removal of 4 bases from V and 9 bases from J, the junction contained 12 bases not matched to a gene. The CDR3 is CASSAPSGTGGSPLHF. For the CDR3, the DNA is TGTGCCAGCAGCGCACCGTCCGGGACAGGAGGTTCACCCCTCCACTTT. Drawing the rest from reference TRBV5-6 and TRBJ1-6, the complete variable domain is DAGVTQSPTHLIKTRGQQVTLRCSPKSGHDTVSWYQQALGQGPQFIFQYYEEEERQRGNFPDRFSGHQFPNYSSELNVNALLLGDSALYLCASSAPSGTGGSPLHFGNGTRLTVT.

The V and J genes are TRBV5-1 and TRBJ2-5, with D perhaps matching TRBD2 (5 bases). The CDR3 sequence is 15 residues long. Trimming pared 1 base from V and 5 bases from J, leaving 15 bases between. Germline V gene lookup returns CDR1 SGHRS and CDR2 YFSETQ. The CDR3 is CASSLSPSPGETQYF. The CDR3 bases are TGCGCCAGCAGCTTGAGTCCTAGCCCTGGGGAGACCCAGTACTTC.

This clonotype was seen at least ten times. V gene TRBV5-1 combines with J gene TRBJ2-7; tentative D call: TRBD1 (6 bases). The CDR3 is 12 amino acids. V was trimmed by 4 bases and J by 6 bases, leaving 11 bases between them. Germline CDR1 and CDR2: SGHRS and YFSETQ. CDR3 sequence: CASSVQGPEQYF. The CDR3 nucleotides read TGCGCCAGCAGCGTACAGGGCCCCGAGCAGTACTTC. Full variable domain (outside the CDR3, taken from reference TRBV5-1 and TRBJ2-7): KAGVTQTPRYLIKTRGQQVTLSCSPISGHRSVSWYQQTPGQGLQFLFEYFSETQRNKGNFPGRFSGRQFSNSRSEMNVSTLELGDSALYLCASSVQGPEQYFGPGTRLTVT.

This clonotype was found a few times. This rearrangement joins TRBV4-1 to TRBJ2-7; 7 nucleotides agree with TRBD2. The CDR3 runs to 16 residues. Germline CDR1 and CDR2: MGHRA and YSYEKL. V was clipped by 0 bases and J by 0 bases; unmatched bases: 5. The CDR3 region has the DNA TGCGCCAGCAGCCAAGAAGGGCTAGCGGCCTCCTACGAGCAGTACTTC. The encoded protein is CASSQEGLAASYEQYF.

This clonotype was observed a handful of times. The chain combines TRBV20-1 with TRBJ1-5; D not resolved. V was shortened by 1 base and J by 3 bases, with 13 bases between the two germline ends. In germline, CDR1 is DFQATT, CDR2 SNEGSKA (reference sequence). The CDR3 length is 15 residues. In DNA form, the CDR3 reads TGCAGTGCTAGAGTGGCCACATCTTCCAATCAGCCCCAGCATTTT. It translates to CSARVATSSNQPQHF.

This clonotype was detected a few times. This chain connects TRBV12-3 or TRBV12-4 to TRBJ2-3, with 9 bases fitting TRBD1. Trimming cost V 6 bases and J 6 bases; bases outside gene matches: 16. This CDR3 contains 17 residues. The CDR3 reads CASRPRTGDHTHDTQYF. The CDR3 coding sequence is TGTGCCAGCAGACCGAGGACAGGGGATCACACGCACGATACGCAGTATTTT.